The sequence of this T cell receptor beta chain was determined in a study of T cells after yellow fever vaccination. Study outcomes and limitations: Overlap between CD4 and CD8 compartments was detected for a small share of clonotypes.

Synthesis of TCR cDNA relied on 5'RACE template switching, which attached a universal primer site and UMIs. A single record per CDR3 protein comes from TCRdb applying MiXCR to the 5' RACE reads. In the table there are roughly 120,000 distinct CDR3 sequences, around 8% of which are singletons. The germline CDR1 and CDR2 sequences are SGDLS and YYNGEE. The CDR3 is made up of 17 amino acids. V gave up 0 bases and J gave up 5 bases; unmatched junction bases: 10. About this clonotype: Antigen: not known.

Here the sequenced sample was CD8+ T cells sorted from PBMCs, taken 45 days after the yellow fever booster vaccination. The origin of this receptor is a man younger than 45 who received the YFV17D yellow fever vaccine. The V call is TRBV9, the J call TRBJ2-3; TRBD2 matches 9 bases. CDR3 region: CASSVGGLAPSLDTQYF. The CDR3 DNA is TGTGCCAGCAGCGTAGGGGGACTAGCCCCTTCCTTAGATACGCAGTATTTT. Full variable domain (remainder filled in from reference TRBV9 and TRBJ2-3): DSGVTQTPKHLITATGQRVTLRCSPRSGDLSVYWYQQSLDQGLQFLIQYYNGEERAKGNILERFSAQQFPDLHSELNLSSLELGDSALYFCASSVGGLAPSLDTQYFGPGTRLTVL.